This T cell receptor beta chain was obtained from a study of blood T cell repertoires in COVID-19. This CDR3 region has 12 residues. Germline V gene data show CDR1 as MNHNY and CDR2 as SVGAGI (reference sequence). Between the trimmed V and J ends, which lost 4 bases and 6 bases, there was a span of 9 bases. Libraries were prepared by immunoSEQ multiplex PCR; TCRdb keeps only in-frame clonotypes and omits some of them. The sample consists of approximately 52,000 clones, about 85% of them appearing once. J is TRBJ1-2 and V is TRBV6-6, with a tentative D call TRBD1 (5 bases). The clonotype originates from a woman over 75 with acute or convalescent COVID-19. Input material: peripheral blood. CDR3 coding DNA: TGTGCCAGCAGTTTTTCGGGGGATGGCTACACCTTC. Translating gives CASSFSGDGYTF.